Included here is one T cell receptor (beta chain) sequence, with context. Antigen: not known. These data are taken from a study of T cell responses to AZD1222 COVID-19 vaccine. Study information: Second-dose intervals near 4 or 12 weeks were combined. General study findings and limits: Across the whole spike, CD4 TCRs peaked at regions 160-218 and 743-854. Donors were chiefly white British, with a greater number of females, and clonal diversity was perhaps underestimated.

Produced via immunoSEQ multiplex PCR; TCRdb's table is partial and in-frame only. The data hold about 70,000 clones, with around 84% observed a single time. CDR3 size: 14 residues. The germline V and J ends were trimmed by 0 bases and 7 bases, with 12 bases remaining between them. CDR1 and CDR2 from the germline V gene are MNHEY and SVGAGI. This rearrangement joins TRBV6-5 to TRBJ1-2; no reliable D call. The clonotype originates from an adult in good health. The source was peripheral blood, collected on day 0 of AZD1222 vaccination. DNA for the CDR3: TGTGCCAGCAGTTACTCACGCGAAATTATTGGCTACACCTTC. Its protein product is CASSYSREIIGYTF.